This passage covers 32 T cell receptor beta chains from one sample sequenced in a study of spatial heterogeneity in lung cancer. Study-wide points: One measure, the expanded intratumoral alpha and beta TCR count, tracked tumor mutation counts.

The time point is: sample taken at primary tumor resection. Via MiXCR, TCRdb re-called the 5' RACE reads, giving one row per CDR3 protein. The sample has about 18,000 distinct CDR3 sequences; more than 5.5% are singletons. The antigens of these receptors remain unknown. The sequencing here drew on lung tumor tissue, taken at surgery. The receptors originated from a female donor with early-stage non-small cell lung cancer.

In its sample, this clonotype was seen many times. This chain connects TRBV12-5 to TRBJ1-2; possibly TRBD1 for D (5 bases). Trimming stripped 0 bases from V and 4 bases from J, with 18 bases between. The CDR3 consists of 17 residues. The germline gives CDR1 LGHNT, CDR2 FRNRAP. The CDR3 here is CASGLVVTGTATYGYTF. Written as DNA, the CDR3 is TGTGCTAGTGGTTTGGTCGTTACAGGAACCGCTACCTATGGCTACACCTTC. Variable domain in full (rest from reference TRBV12-5 and TRBJ1-2): DARVTQTPRHKVTEMGQEVTMRCQPILGHNTVFWYRQTMMQGLELLAYFRNRAPLDDSGMPKDRFSAEMPDATLATLKIQPSEPRDSAVYFCASGLVVTGTATYGYTFGSGTRLTVV.

The sample holds a few counts of this clonotype. The J gene is TRBJ2-2, the V gene TRBV9, with unresolved D. CDR3 length: 13 residues. Trimming took off 2 bases at V and 6 bases at J, with 8 bases between the two ends. From germline, CDR1 is SGDLS and CDR2 YYNGEE. CDR3 in DNA: TGTGCCAGCAGCGTGACCCTAGCCGGGGAGCTGTTTTTT. Protein: CASSVTLAGELFF.

This clonotype has a count of ten or more. This chain connects TRBV28 to TRBJ1-3; possibly TRBD1 for D (5 bases). V was shortened by 7 bases and J by 2 bases, with 12 bases between the two germline ends. The CDR3 is made up of 14 amino acids. The germline CDR1 and CDR2 sequences are MDHEN and SYDVKM. The CDR3 coding sequence is TGTGCCAGCACGACAGTAAACACTGGAAACACCATATATTTT. This gives the protein CASTTVNTGNTIYF.

This clonotype is medium-sized by share. The V call is TRBV20-1, the J call TRBJ1-1, with D perhaps TRBD1 (6 bases). V was clipped by 5 bases and J by 1 base, with 14 bases between them. Germline CDR1 reads DFQATT; CDR2 reads SNEGSKA (reference sequence). CDR3 length: 14 amino acids. The CDR3 is CSAPVGASNTEAFF. The CDR3 DNA reads TGCAGTGCTCCTGTGGGGGCTTCGAACACTGAAGCTTTCTTT.

This clonotype was seen many times. This chain connects TRBV19 to TRBJ1-5; D might be TRBD1 (6 bases). With 7 bases removed from V and 5 bases from J, the gap between germline ends came to 15 bases. The V gene's germline CDR1 is LNHDA and CDR2 SQIVND (reference sequence). This CDR3 has 14 amino acids. The CDR3 protein is CASKTGTRYQPQHF. The CDR3 DNA sequence: TGTGCCAGTAAAACCGGGACACGCTATCAGCCCCAGCATTTT.

A few counts support this clonotype. The rearrangement links TRBV4-2 to TRBJ2-4; possibly TRBD1 or TRBD2 for D (5 bases each). CDR1 is LGHNA, CDR2 YNFKEQ, per germline. V gave up 1 base and J gave up 3 bases, with 13 bases separating them. The CDR3 is made up of 16 amino acids. The CDR3 DNA sequence: TGTGCCAGCAGCCAAGTTGTCGGGGCGAACAAAAACATTCAGTACTTC. Its protein product is CASSQVVGANKNIQYF.

V usage is TRBV12-3 or TRBV12-4 and J usage is TRBJ1-2; D gene uncertain. CDR3 length equals 12 residues. Trimming shortened V by 3 bases and J by 3 bases, and 5 bases separated the two germline ends. The CDR3 is CASSFGDYGYTF. DNA for the CDR3: TGTGCCAGCAGTTTCGGCGACTATGGCTACACCTTC.

This clonotype was seen many times. The chain has TRBV5-1 and TRBJ2-7; D is possibly TRBD2 (6 bases). V was shortened by 4 bases and J by 9 bases, with 23 bases between the two germline ends. The CDR3 extends over 15 amino acids. The germline V gene has CDR1 SGHRS and CDR2 YFSETQ. CDR3 nucleotide sequence: TGCGCCAGCAGCCCTATCCCGGGGGAGCCTCCCGCGCAGTACTTC. Protein product: CASSPIPGEPPAQYF. The full variable domain, in which reference TRBV5-1 and TRBJ2-7 provide the parts outside the CDR3, is KAGVTQTPRYLIKTRGQQVTLSCSPISGHRSVSWYQQTPGQGLQFLFEYFSETQRNKGNFPGRFSGRQFSNSRSEMNVSTLELGDSALYLCASSPIPGEPPAQYFGPGTRLTVT.

This rearrangement joins TRBV9 to TRBJ2-1, with TRBD2 matching over 13 bases. The germline V gene encodes CDR1 SGDLS and CDR2 YYNGEE. With V trimmed by 0 bases and J by 8 bases, 2 bases remained unmatched. The CDR3 totals 15 residues. The CDR3 spells CASSVGTSGSDEQFF. CDR3 in DNA: TGTGCCAGCAGCGTAGGGACTAGCGGGAGTGATGAGCAGTTCTTC.

This clonotype is classed as medium-sized. The chain has TRBV7-2 and TRBJ2-2; 10 bases are a match to TRBD2. The CDR3 consists of 16 residues. Looked up from germline, CDR1 is SGHTA and CDR2 is FQGNSA. After removal of 5 bases from V and 6 bases from J, the junction contained 9 bases not matched to a gene. CDR3 residues: CASSPRPGTSAGELFF. CDR3 nucleotides: TGTGCCAGCAGCCCCCGGCCCGGGACTAGCGCCGGGGAGCTGTTTTTT.

The gene calls are TRBV20-1 and TRBJ2-7; 10 nucleotides agree with TRBD1. The CDR3 covers 13 residues. Germline loops: CDR1 DFQATT, CDR2 SNEGSKA (reference sequence). V shed 5 bases, J shed 4 bases, and the junction held 5 bases outside the gene matches. The CDR3 loop is CSAPRQGAYEQYF. CDR3 coding DNA: TGCAGTGCTCCGAGACAGGGGGCATACGAGCAGTACTTC.

A remark on this clonotype: A much larger clone lies a single base off, so this may be a read error. The chain is built from TRBV10-3 and TRBJ1-6; D possibly corresponds to TRBD1 (5 bases). Per the germline V gene, CDR1 is ENHRY and CDR2 is SYGVKD. The CDR3 length is 13 residues. The CDR3 DNA sequence: TGTGCCGTCAGATGGGACCATAATTCACCCCTCCACTTT. Translating gives CAVRWDHNSPLHF.

This clonotype was observed at least ten times. The chain employs TRBV27 and TRBJ1-2, with D hard to call. The CDR3 is 14 amino acids. Trimming pared 7 bases from V and 0 bases from J, leaving 12 bases between. Germline V CDR1 and CDR2: MNHEY, SMNVEV (reference sequence). The CDR3 loop reads CASTSSGANYGYTF. The CDR3 region has the DNA TGTGCCAGCACATCGTCGGGAGCTAACTATGGCTACACCTTC.

This clonotype was seen at least ten times. The CDR3 sequence: CASSLAGTSNEQFF. CDR3 in DNA: TGTGCCAGCAGCTTAGCGGGTACTTCGAATGAGCAGTTCTTC. The chain recombines TRBV7-2 with TRBJ2-1; D ambiguous. The germline V gene has CDR1 SGHTA and CDR2 FQGNSA. The CDR3 has 14 residues. Trimming took 0 bases from V and 7 from J, leaving 10 bases between them.

This sequence joins TRBV10-3 and TRBJ1-2, with 9 nucleotides matching TRBD1. The ends lost 6 bases at V and 4 bases at J; junction bases unmatched: 3. The germline gives CDR1 ENHRY, CDR2 SYGVKD. CDR3 length: 13 amino acids. The CDR3 loop is CAIRGQGTYGYTF. Written as DNA, the CDR3 is TGTGCCATCAGGGGACAGGGAACCTATGGCTACACCTTC.

There are many counts of this clonotype. This sequence joins TRBV3-1 and TRBJ2-7, with a possible D match to TRBD1 (6 bases). Germline lookup yields CDR1 LGHDT and CDR2 YNNKEL (reference sequence). Trimming stripped 10 bases from V and 7 bases from J, with 17 bases between. This CDR3 has 12 amino acids. This CDR3 is CATGQPPREQYF. The DNA of the CDR3 is TGTGCCACAGGACAGCCCCCTCGAGAGCAGTACTTC.

This clonotype came up many times. The chain links TRBV20-1 to TRBJ1-1, with D unresolved. Germline CDR1 reads DFQATT; CDR2 reads SNEGSKA (reference sequence). CDR3 size: 13 residues. V was trimmed by 0 bases and J by 2 bases, leaving 7 bases between them. CDR3 loop: CSAREWFNTEAFF. In DNA form, the CDR3 reads TGCAGTGCTAGAGAATGGTTCAACACTGAAGCTTTCTTT.

This clonotype has ten or more counts. The rearrangement uses TRBV20-1 and TRBJ1-5; the D is unclear. Trimming cost V 6 bases and J 3 bases, with 12 bases left between them. The germline V gene encodes CDR1 DFQATT and CDR2 SNEGSKA (reference sequence). The CDR3 has 13 amino acids. The chain's CDR3 is CSADRGFNQPQHF. Written as DNA, the CDR3 is TGCAGTGCCGATCGGGGTTTCAATCAGCCCCAGCATTTT.

This clonotype was recorded at least ten times. The chain employs TRBV29-1 and TRBJ2-7, with no clear D. Germline CDR1 reads SQVTM; CDR2 reads ANQGSEA. The CDR3 runs 11 residues. Trimming removed 7 bases from V and 3 bases from J, with 10 bases in between. CDR3 bases: TGCAGCGGCCGTTGGGGCTACGAGCAGTACTTC. This gives the protein CSGRWGYEQYF.

By sample share, this clonotype is medium-sized. V usage is TRBV6-5 and J usage is TRBJ1-5, with a tentative D call TRBD1 (6 bases). Germline V gene data show CDR1 as MNHEY and CDR2 as SVGAGI. The CDR3 extends over 13 amino acids. Deletions cut 6 bases from V and 4 bases from J, with 10 bases between. CDR3 sequence reads: CASSQGTNQPQHF. In DNA form, the CDR3 reads TGTGCCAGCAGCCAGGGGACGAATCAGCCCCAGCATTTT.

The sample holds many counts of this clonotype. The chain combines TRBV3-1 with TRBJ2-7; D tentatively reads TRBD1 or TRBD2 (5 bases each). V lost 4 bases, J lost 5 bases, and 12 bases lay in between. Germline V CDR1 and CDR2: LGHDT, YNNKEL (reference sequence). This CDR3 has 13 amino acids. This CDR3 reads CASSPGPHHEQYF. In nucleotides, the CDR3 is TGTGCCAGCAGCCCGGGACCACACCACGAGCAGTACTTC.

This clonotype was counted many times. V and J are TRBV12-3 or TRBV12-4 and TRBJ2-2; 8 bases match TRBD2. With V trimmed by 2 bases and J by 4 bases, 9 bases remained unmatched. The length of the CDR3 is 17 residues. The CDR3 DNA follows: TGTGCCAGCAGTTTAAATTTTGCGGGAGGATCCACCGGGGAGCTGTTTTTT. Protein product: CASSLNFAGGSTGELFF.

This clonotype is judged medium-sized. The chain is built from TRBV20-1 and TRBJ2-1, with TRBD1 matching over 9 bases. This CDR3 has 16 residues. Germline trimming cut 6 bases from V and 9 bases from J; bases unmatched to any gene: 18. Germline CDR1 reads DFQATT; CDR2 reads SNEGSKA (reference sequence). The CDR3 region has the DNA TGCAGTGCCCCCCCCGCGGGGGACAGGGAGGGTAGTGAGCAGTTCTTC. Its protein product is CSAPPAGDREGSEQFF.

This clonotype was recorded many times. J is TRBJ1-5 and V is TRBV30; possibly TRBD1 for D (6 bases). This CDR3 is built from 13 residues. V shed 1 base and J shed 2 bases, with 6 bases lying between them. Germline V lookup: CDR1 GTSNPN, CDR2 SVGIG (reference sequence). CDR3 bases: TGTGCCTGGAGTGACAGGGGCAATCAGCCCCAGCATTTT. This translates into CAWSDRGNQPQHF.

In its sample, this clonotype was seen many times. This rearrangement joins TRBV9 to TRBJ2-2, with 7 bases lining up with TRBD2. The ends lost 0 bases at V and 1 base at J; junction bases unmatched: 21. This CDR3 contains 22 residues. In germline, CDR1 is SGDLS, CDR2 YYNGEE. CDR3 coding DNA: TGTGCCAGCAGCGTAGAAGTTTATAGGGCTAGCGGAAACTGGTGGAACACCGGGGAGCTGTTTTTT. Translated, it gives CASSVEVYRASGNWWNTGELFF.

This clonotype came up many times. The DNA of the CDR3 is TGCGCCAGCACGAACACCGGGGAGACCCAGTACTTC. It yields the protein CASTNTGETQYF. The chain links TRBV5-1 to TRBJ2-5; D uncertain. Germline V gives CDR1 SGHRS, CDR2 YFSETQ. Trimming pared 6 bases from V and 5 bases from J, leaving 11 bases between. The CDR3 sequence is 12 residues long.

As concerns this clonotype: A read error may explain this, as a much larger clone is one base away. The chain has TRBV10-3 and TRBJ2-2; possibly TRBD1 for D (5 bases). V gave up 3 bases and J gave up 6 bases, with 11 bases separating them. This CDR3 comprises 14 residues. Germline V gene sequence: CDR1 ENHRY, CDR2 SYGVKD. The CDR3 is CAISDGQAPGELFF. The CDR3 DNA reads as TGTGCCATCAGTGATGGACAAGCCCCCGGGGAGCTGTTTTTT.

This sequence joins TRBV12-3 or TRBV12-4 and TRBJ2-6; D ambiguous. The CDR3 sequence is 16 residues long. Trimming removed 3 bases at V and 1 base at J, with 10 bases between. The CDR3 nucleotides read TGTGCCAGCAGTTTCTGGTCATTATCTGGGGCCAACGTCCTGACTTTC. Protein: CASSFWSLSGANVLTF.

Many counts were recorded for this clonotype. The chain uses TRBV20-1 and TRBJ2-4, with D possibly being TRBD1 or TRBD2 (5 bases each). Trimming stripped 6 bases from V and 1 base from J, with 19 bases between. The CDR3 has 16 amino acids. Germline CDR1 DFQATT, CDR2 SNEGSKA (reference sequence). CDR3 region: CSAPTGLSDAKNIQYF. In nucleotides, the CDR3 is TGCAGTGCCCCGACGGGGCTATCTGACGCCAAAAACATTCAGTACTTC.

This clonotype was counted many times. The CDR3 region has the DNA TGTGCCAGCAGCTTAGGGGCTTTGGCCTATGAGCAGTTCTTC. Amino acids: CASSLGALAYEQFF. The gene calls are TRBV11-2 and TRBJ2-1; D is undetermined. V was shortened by 1 base and J by 8 bases, with 12 bases between the two germline ends. Germline V gene lookup returns CDR1 SGHAT and CDR2 FQNNGV. The length of the CDR3 is 14 residues.

This clonotype is labeled medium-sized. The chain employs TRBV7-2 and TRBJ2-3; D is unresolved. V was shortened by 5 bases and J by 5 bases, with 14 bases between the two germline ends. CDR3 size: 14 residues. The germline gives CDR1 SGHTA, CDR2 FQGNSA. The CDR3 spells CASSRSSRGDTQYF. CDR3 nucleotide sequence: TGTGCCAGCAGCCGGTCCTCCCGTGGAGATACGCAGTATTTT.

This clonotype was seen many times. This chain uses TRBV28 with TRBJ2-1, with D possibly TRBD1 on 6 matching bases. V lost 3 bases, J lost 7 bases, and 19 bases lay in between. Germline V gene lookup returns CDR1 MDHEN and CDR2 SYDVKM. The CDR3 sequence is 16 residues long. CDR3 residues: CASSLSRTEGLNEQFF. The CDR3 coding sequence is TGTGCCAGCAGTTTGTCCCGGACAGAAGGTTTAAATGAGCAGTTCTTC.